The present T cell receptor (beta chain) was sequenced within a study of a mutant IDH1 vaccine in newly diagnosed glioma. Study information: Vaccination began 4-6 weeks post radiotherapy alone, or with temozolomide cycles. Week 47 marked visit V13, whereas week 35 marked visit V12. Study observations and caveats: Pseudoprogression appeared independent of alterations in top peripheral clonotypes.

This clone was seen more than once but under ten times. The antigen remains undetermined. Trimming stripped 5 bases from V and 0 bases from J, with 10 bases between. Per germline, CDR1 LNHDA and CDR2 SQIVND (reference sequence). The CDR3 is 15 amino acids. Described time point: week 47, end of study. Doses of 300 ug of mutant IDH1 20-mer peptide were given with topical imiquimod. Diagnosis in the donors showed new WHO grade 3 or 4 astrocytomas that were IDH1-mutant and ATRX-lost. The data were produced by immunoSEQ multiplex PCR, yet TCRdb's version contains in-frame clones alone and is incomplete. The sample lists around 30,000 clones, roughly 84% occurring once.

This specimen consisted of PBMCs, obtained from a glioma patient whose treatment included an IDH1 peptide vaccine. The chain combines TRBV19 with TRBJ2-2, with TRBD2 as a possible D gene (6 bases). This receptor was identified in a man aged 25-45 years with glioma. The CDR3: CASSREISNTGELFF. In DNA, the CDR3 is TGTGCCAGTAGTCGGGAGATTTCGAACACCGGGGAGCTGTTTTTT.